One and the same sample provided the 30 T cell receptor beta chains below, sequenced in a study of tumor T cells in aggressive B-cell lymphoma. Method: immunoSEQ multiplex PCR; TCRdb's copy keeps in-frame clones and lacks some. Among 2,800 or so clones listed, about 88% were seen once. The sample was tumor tissue. These receptors were collected from an adult with diffuse large B cell lymphoma.

This clone was observed a single time. The V and J genes are TRBV5-1 and TRBJ2-7; D might be TRBD1 (6 bases). Trimming left V 1 base short and J 2 bases short, with 10 bases between. The germline V gene has CDR1 SGHRS and CDR2 YFSETQ. This CDR3 contains 14 residues. This chain's CDR3 is CASSLSQGPYEQYF. DNA for the CDR3: TGCGCCAGCAGCTTGAGTCAGGGGCCCTACGAGCAGTACTTC.

The rearrangement uses TRBV11-3 and TRBJ2-2; 10 bases match TRBD1. The V gene end was trimmed by 5 bases and the J gene end by 4 bases; junction bases not matched to a gene: 4. The CDR3 consists of 15 residues. Per the germline V gene, CDR1 is SGHNT and CDR2 is YENEEA. CDR3 sequence: CASSGDRGGTGELFF. The CDR3 nucleotides read TGTGCCAGCAGCGGGGACAGGGGAGGCACCGGGGAGCTGTTTTTT.

The chain recombines TRBV18 with TRBJ2-5; 11 nucleotides align to TRBD1. The J call may be mistaken, given a closer DNA end match to TRBJ2-7. The length of the CDR3 is 16 residues. Germline assignment: CDR1 KGHSH and CDR2 LQKENI. CDR3: CASSPWTGTGGNEQYF. The CDR3 region has the DNA TGTGCCAGCTCACCATGGACCGGGACAGGGGGTAACGAGCAGTACTTC.

The rearrangement joins TRBV6-5 to TRBJ1-2, with TRBD1 as a possible D gene (5 bases). This CDR3 has 14 amino acids. Germline-derived CDR1 and CDR2 are MNHEY and SVGAGI. Trimming removed 4 bases at V and 4 bases at J, with 13 bases between. The CDR3 spells CASSSTGGAYGYTF. In DNA, the CDR3 is TGTGCCAGCAGTTCTACCGGGGGAGCCTATGGCTACACCTTC.

This clone occurred once. The chain recombines TRBV9 with TRBJ1-1, with 7 nucleotides matching TRBD1. V shed 2 bases, J shed 6 bases, and the junction held 4 bases outside the gene matches. CDR1 is SGDLS, CDR2 YYNGEE, per germline. This CDR3 spans 13 amino acids. The CDR3 coding sequence is TGTGCCAGCAGCGTGACAGGGAGCGCTGAAGCTTTCTTT. This sequence encodes CASSVTGSAEAFF. The full variable domain, completed using reference TRBV9 and TRBJ1-1, is DSGVTQTPKHLITATGQRVTLRCSPRSGDLSVYWYQQSLDQGLQFLIQYYNGEERAKGNILERFSAQQFPDLHSELNLSSLELGDSALYFCASSVTGSAEAFFGQGTRLTVV.

The chain joins TRBV5-1 to TRBJ2-1; weak D call: TRBD1 (6 bases). The CDR3 is 13 residues long. V was shortened by 0 bases and J by 8 bases, with 9 bases between the two germline ends. The germline V gene has CDR1 SGHRS and CDR2 YFSETQ. CDR3 loop: CASSLEGGYEQFF. CDR3 coding DNA: TGCGCCAGCAGCTTGGAAGGGGGTTATGAGCAGTTCTTC.

The CDR3 nucleotides are TGTGCCAGTAGTATAGGGGGCAGGGGGCAAGAGACCCAGTACTTC. Its protein is CASSIGGRGQETQYF. The chain recombines TRBV19 with TRBJ2-5, with TRBD1 matching over 7 bases. The J segment lost 2 bases and the V segment lost 1 base, leaving 4 bases of the junction unmatched. CDR1 LNHDA and CDR2 SQIVND come from the germline V gene (reference sequence). The CDR3 consists of 15 residues.

The rearrangement links TRBV18 to TRBJ1-1; D remains unclear. CDR1 is KGHSH and CDR2 is LQKENI in the germline V gene. V was shortened by 3 bases and J by 1 base, with 12 bases between the two germline ends. This CDR3 comprises 15 residues. Written as DNA, the CDR3 is TGTGCCAGCTCACCCTTATACGGTCAGAACACTGAAGCTTTCTTT. Translation gives CASSPLYGQNTEAFF.

J is TRBJ2-7 and V is TRBV11-2; 9 nucleotides line up with TRBD1. The V segment lost 4 bases and the J segment 0 bases; nucleotides outside the gene matches: 4. CDR1 SGHAT and CDR2 FQNNGV come from the germline V gene. The CDR3 covers 15 residues. CDR3 DNA: TGTGCCAGCAGCTGGGGACAGGGCCCCTCCTACGAGCAGTACTTC. As protein: CASSWGQGPSYEQYF. The entire variable domain, with the rest obtained from reference TRBV11-2 and TRBJ2-7, is as follows: EAGVAQSPRYKIIEKRQSVAFWCNPISGHATLYWYQQILGQGPKLLIQFQNNGVVDDSQLPKDRFSAERLKGVDSTLKIQPAKLEDSAVYLCASSWGQGPSYEQYFGPGTRLTVT.

This clone was observed once. The rearrangement links TRBV5-1 to TRBJ1-1; no definite D call. Germline loops: CDR1 SGHRS, CDR2 YFSETQ. Trimming shortened V by 0 bases and J by 3 bases, and 6 bases separated the two germline ends. CDR3 length equals 13 residues. This CDR3 reads CASSLAPDTEAFF. In DNA form, the CDR3 reads TGCGCCAGCAGCTTGGCCCCGGACACTGAAGCTTTCTTT.

The V call is TRBV28, the J call TRBJ2-5; perhaps TRBD1 as D (5 bases). The J call may be mistaken, given a closer DNA end match to TRBJ2-7. This CDR3 contains 15 residues. The germline V gene has CDR1 MDHEN and CDR2 SYDVKM. The CDR3, as DNA: TGTGCCAGCAGTTTTAGCTCAGGGTGGGTCTACGAGCAGTACTTC. Amino acid sequence: CASSFSSGWVYEQYF.

J is TRBJ1-2 and V is TRBV7-9, with 8 bases identical to TRBD1. The CDR3 has 15 amino acids. The V gene's germline CDR1 is SEHNR and CDR2 FQNEAQ (reference sequence). V shed 5 bases and J 1 base; nucleotides not matched to a gene: 6. CDR3 in amino acids: CASSTIQGDNYGYTF. The CDR3 DNA sequence: TGTGCCAGCAGCACCATACAGGGGGATAACTATGGCTACACCTTC.

This chain joins TRBV5-1 and TRBJ2-3; 7 bases map to TRBD2. Looked up from germline, CDR1 is SGHRS and CDR2 is YFSETQ. The CDR3 totals 16 residues. The trim removed 4 bases at V and 0 bases at J, leaving 8 bases unmatched. CDR3 protein: CASSPSGRGSTDTQYF. DNA for the CDR3: TGCGCCAGCAGCCCCTCGGGGCGGGGGAGCACAGATACGCAGTATTTT.

The rearrangement joins TRBV5-6 to TRBJ2-2; tentative D call: TRBD1 (6 bases). CDR3 length: 15 residues. In germline, CDR1 is SGHDT, CDR2 YYEEEE. The V gene lost 7 bases and the J gene lost 1 base, with 14 bases spanning the gap. CDR3 in amino acids: CASETLGQNTGELFF. In DNA, the CDR3 is TGTGCCAGCGAAACACTGGGACAGAACACCGGGGAGCTGTTTTTT.

V gene TRBV18 combines with J gene TRBJ2-2, with 8 bases lining up with TRBD2. The V gene end was trimmed by 2 bases and the J gene end by 4 bases; junction bases not matched to a gene: 6. Germline V gene lookup returns CDR1 KGHSH and CDR2 LQKENI. This CDR3 has 16 amino acids. CDR3 nucleotide sequence: TGTGCCAGCTCACCATTGGCGGGGGGCCTCACCGGGGAGCTGTTTTTT. Translating it yields CASSPLAGGLTGELFF.

The chain links TRBV10-3 to TRBJ1-3; tentative D call: TRBD1 (5 bases). In germline, CDR1 is ENHRY, CDR2 SYGVKD. V shed 6 bases and J shed 0 bases, with 9 bases lying between them. The CDR3 runs to 14 residues. The CDR3 coding sequence is TGTGCCATCAGCGACAGTCTCTCTGGAAACACCATATATTTT. It encodes CAISDSLSGNTIYF.

The V call is TRBV19, the J call TRBJ1-5; 9 bases are shared with TRBD1. The CDR3 length is 17 residues. Germline V gene lookup returns CDR1 LNHDA and CDR2 SQIVND (reference sequence). V shed 3 bases, J shed 7 bases, and the junction held 13 bases outside the gene matches. The CDR3 DNA follows: TGTGCCAGTAGTATGTTAGTGGGAGGACAGGGGAAGCAGCCCCAGCATTTT. Protein product: CASSMLVGGQGKQPQHF. Complete variable domain (other parts from reference TRBV19 and TRBJ1-5): DGGITQSPKYLFRKEGQNVTLSCEQNLNHDAMYWYRQDPGQGLRLIYYSQIVNDFQKGDIAEGYSVSREKKESFPLTVTSAQKNPTAFYLCASSMLVGGQGKQPQHFGDGTRLSIL.

The chain combines TRBV29-1 with TRBJ2-7; tentative D call: TRBD1 (6 bases). CDR3 length equals 12 residues. Trimming shortened V by 5 bases and J by 2 bases, and 10 bases separated the two germline ends. Germline V gene data show CDR1 as SQVTM and CDR2 as ANQGSEA. This CDR3 reads CSVTGYTYEQYF. Here the CDR3 DNA reads TGCAGCGTTACAGGGTATACCTACGAGCAGTACTTC.

This chain links TRBV2 with TRBJ1-2; 7 nucleotides match TRBD1. The CDR3 has 13 residues. Trimming took 4 bases from V and 2 from J; bases not matched to a gene: 1. Germline loops: CDR1 SNHLY, CDR2 FYNNEI. This CDR3 is CASSGQGNYGYTF. As DNA, the CDR3 is TGTGCCAGCAGTGGACAGGGAAACTATGGCTACACCTTC.

Only a few counts were recorded for this clone. V is TRBV21-1 and J is TRBJ2-4; the table assigns TRBD2, which was not confirmed against the DNA. TRBV21-1 is flagged as a pseudogene. The CDR3 runs 15 residues. CDR3: CASSPKWLFEDIQYF. The CDR3 DNA is TGTGCCAGCAGCCCCAAGTGGCTTTTCGAGGACATTCAGTACTTC.

V gene TRBV7-9 combines with J gene TRBJ1-5; possible D gene TRBD1, 5 bases. This CDR3 is built from 15 residues. V was trimmed by 5 bases and J by 2 bases, leaving 13 bases between them. Germline V CDR1 and CDR2: SEHNR, FQNEAQ (reference sequence). CDR3 in amino acids: CASSPLGGGNQPQHF. The CDR3, as DNA: TGTGCCAGCAGCCCCCTCGGGGGTGGCAATCAGCCCCAGCATTTT.

The rearrangement links TRBV5-1 to TRBJ2-1; 7 bases line up with TRBD2. Trimming took 5 bases from V and 0 from J; bases not matched to a gene: 8. This CDR3 region has 16 residues. CDR1 and CDR2 (germline): SGHRS, YFSETQ. The DNA of the CDR3 is TGCGCCAGCAGTCTGGGGGGGACCTTCTCCTACAATGAGCAGTTCTTC. The encoded protein is CASSLGGTFSYNEQFF.

This clone was seen just once. The chain is built from TRBV27 and TRBJ1-1, with 9 bases that match TRBD1. V lost 5 bases, J lost 1 base, and 5 bases stayed unmatched. The CDR3 spans 15 residues. Germline V gives CDR1 MNHEY, CDR2 SMNVEV (reference sequence). The CDR3 sequence is CASSVRQGGNTEAFF. The CDR3 coding sequence is TGTGCCAGCAGTGTTAGACAGGGGGGGAACACTGAAGCTTTCTTT.

The V call is TRBV30, the J call TRBJ2-5, with D perhaps matching TRBD2 (5 bases). V was pared by 1 base and J by 4 bases, with 13 bases between. From germline, CDR1 is GTSNPN and CDR2 SVGIG (reference sequence). The CDR3 contains 14 residues. CDR3 DNA sequence: TGTGCCTGGAGTGACGGAGGAGGCACAGAGACCCAGTACTTC. It is translated as CAWSDGGGTETQYF. Drawing the rest from reference TRBV30 and TRBJ2-5, the complete variable domain is SQTIHQWPATLVQPVGSPLSLECTVEGTSNPNLYWYRQAAGRGLQLLFYSVGIGQISSEVPQNLSASRPQDRQFILSSKKLLLSDSGFYLCAWSDGGGTETQYFGPGTRLLVL.

The rearrangement uses TRBV29-1 and TRBJ1-6; D may be TRBD1 (5 bases). CDR3 length: 13 amino acids. Per germline, CDR1 SQVTM and CDR2 ANQGSEA. V dropped 5 bases and J dropped 10 bases, with 15 bases sitting between them. The CDR3 coding sequence is TGCAGCGTTTCCCAGGGTGACCTATCACCCCTCCACTTT. It is translated as CSVSQGDLSPLHF.

This clone was seen a handful of times. The chain recombines TRBV5-1 with TRBJ1-4; D is uncertain. The CDR3 length is 15 residues. Germline V gene lookup returns CDR1 SGHRS and CDR2 YFSETQ. V was pared by 0 bases and J by 3 bases, with 9 bases between. DNA of the CDR3: TGCGCCAGCAGCTTGGGAGGGAGGGCTAATGAAAAACTGTTTTTT. This encodes CASSLGGRANEKLFF.

The chain is built from TRBV6-5 and TRBJ1-3, with D unclear. Germline assignment: CDR1 MNHEY and CDR2 SVGAGI. Trimming removed 7 bases from V and 0 bases from J, with 10 bases in between. This CDR3 is 14 amino acids long. CDR3 in DNA: TGTGCCAGCATCTCGACATTCTCTGGAAACACCATATATTTT. It is translated as CASISTFSGNTIYF.

J is TRBJ1-2 and V is TRBV18; 7 bases are a match to TRBD1. CDR3 size: 13 residues. The V gene's germline CDR1 is KGHSH and CDR2 LQKENI. After removal of 5 bases from V and 3 bases from J, the junction contained 3 bases not matched to a gene. The DNA of the CDR3 is TGTGCCAGCTCAACCGGGACAGACTATGGCTACACCTTC. Translation gives CASSTGTDYGYTF.

This clone was counted once. The J gene is TRBJ1-1, the V gene TRBV18, with D unclear. Deletions cut 3 bases from V and 1 base from J, with 12 bases between. CDR1 and CDR2 (germline): KGHSH, LQKENI. The CDR3 loop spans 15 amino acids. CDR3 amino acids: CASSPPGSKNTEAFF. DNA for the CDR3: TGTGCCAGCTCACCGCCCGGGTCTAAGAACACTGAAGCTTTCTTT. Combining the CDR3 with reference TRBV18 and TRBJ1-1 gives the whole variable domain NAGVMQNPRHLVRRRGQEARLRCSPMKGHSHVYWYRQLPEEGLKFMVYLQKENIIDESGMPKERFSAEFPKEGPSILRIQQVVRGDSAAYFCASSPPGSKNTEAFFGQGTRLTVV.

The V and J genes are TRBV5-1 and TRBJ2-3, with a weak D call TRBD2 (5 bases). V was pared by 9 bases and J by 6 bases, with 14 bases between. CDR3 length: 12 residues. Germline V CDR1 and CDR2: SGHRS, YFSETQ. The CDR3 here is CATKREGDTQYF. CDR3 in DNA: TGCGCCACCAAAAGAGAGGGTGATACGCAGTATTTT.